A single sample gave rise to the 22 T cell receptor beta chains below, sequenced in a study of T cells in Graves' hyperthyroidism and ophthalmopathy (dated by TCRdb to between 2018 and 2021). The library was built by means of multiplex PCR. TCRdb names Illumina HiSeq 2000 as the instrument used. The TCR beta CDR3 regions were amplified from the RNA transcripts. For the first round of RT-PCR on the TCR CDR3, the HTBI primer set was used together with the Qiagen OneStep RT-PCR kit. Using fastp at Q25 and MiXCR, TCRdb reprocessed the public reads and kept productive beta chains. Rows are unified per CDR3 protein, each entry keeping the most common DNA and genes. The sample table holds a few hundred thousand distinct CDR3 sequences, of which roughly 15% were seen once. About 20% of the sample is in the top ten clones. Sequences were obtained from blood. Every receptor here comes from a woman aged 30 to 39 with Graves' ophthalmopathy.

Turning to this clonotype: A much larger clone lies a single base off, so this may be a read error. V usage is TRBV20-1 and J usage is TRBJ1-6; 7 positions match TRBD1. Per germline, CDR1 DFQATT and CDR2 SNEGSKA (reference sequence). The CDR3 has 13 amino acids. The CDR3 protein is CSAFTGEGSPRHF. Written as DNA, the CDR3 is TGCAGTGCTTTCACAGGGGAGGGTTCACCCCGCCACTTT.

This chain links TRBV5-1 with TRBJ2-3; 9 bases match TRBD1. The V gene end was trimmed by 4 bases and the J gene end by 2 bases; junction bases not matched to a gene: 2. The germline gives CDR1 SGHRS, CDR2 YFSETQ. This CDR3 is 14 amino acids long. CDR3 region: CASSRDRATDTQYF. The CDR3 DNA sequence: TGCGCCAGCAGCCGGGACAGGGCCACAGATACGCAGTATTTT.

The chain couples TRBV13 to TRBJ2-7; 13 bases are a match to TRBD2. Trimming took 0 bases from V and 1 from J; bases not matched to a gene: 3. Germline CDR1 PRHDT, CDR2 FYEKMQ (reference sequence). The CDR3 is made up of 17 amino acids. CDR3 amino acids: CASSLGTSGGSSYEQYF. In nucleotides, the CDR3 is TGTGCCAGCAGCTTAGGGACTAGCGGGGGGAGTTCCTACGAGCAGTACTTC.

In its sample, this clonotype was seen a few times. The chain joins TRBV19 to TRBJ2-1, with D possibly matching TRBD1 (5 bases). Germline CDR1 is LNHDA and CDR2 is SQIVND (reference sequence). V dropped 1 base and J dropped 9 bases, with 10 bases sitting between them. The CDR3 contains 13 residues. The CDR3 protein is CASSIVRASEQFF. The DNA for the CDR3 is TGTGCCAGTAGTATAGTCAGGGCCAGTGAGCAGTTCTTC.

This clonotype has only a few counts. DNA of the CDR3: TGCAGTGCTAGAGATCTCAGAAAACCTGTTGAAGGCTACACCTTC. Residues: CSARDLRKPVEGYTF. The chain recombines TRBV20-1 with TRBJ1-2; D is unresolved. Germline V gene data show CDR1 as DFQATT and CDR2 as SNEGSKA (reference sequence). V dropped 0 bases and J dropped 8 bases, with 19 bases sitting between them. This CDR3 is 15 amino acids long.

Remarks on this clonotype: This may arise from a read error, as a much more abundant clone is one base away. The rearrangement links TRBV7-2 to TRBJ2-3, with TRBD1 as a possible D gene (6 bases). Germline-derived CDR1 and CDR2 are SGHTA and FQGNSA. Deletions cut 1 base from V and 8 bases from J, with 22 bases between. This CDR3 has 17 amino acids. The CDR3 sequence: CASSLDSIGRGVGTQYF. The DNA for the CDR3 is TGTGCCAGCAGCTTAGATTCAATTGGCAGGGGAGTAGGTACGCAGTATTTT. Drawing the rest from reference TRBV7-2 and TRBJ2-3, the complete variable domain is GAGVSQSPSNKVTEKGKDVELRCDPISGHTALYWYRQSLGQGLEFLIYFQGNSAPDKSGLPSDRFSAERTGGSVSTLTIQRTQQEDSAVYLCASSLDSIGRGVGTQYFGPGTRLTVL.

This sequence joins TRBV6-2 or TRBV6-3 and TRBJ1-2, with D perhaps matching TRBD1 (5 bases). The CDR3 is 15 residues long. CDR1 is MNHEY and CDR2 is SVGEGT in the germline V gene. With 4 bases removed from V and 7 bases from J, the gap between germline ends came to 19 bases. The CDR3 coding sequence is TGTGCCAGCAGTTCGCAGGGATTGTTTCGGTTTGGCTACACCTTC. It encodes CASSSQGLFRFGYTF.

The chain uses TRBV12-5 and TRBJ1-6; the D is unclear. This CDR3 comprises 13 residues. V lost 2 bases to trimming and J lost 9 bases, with 8 bases between them. Germline V gives CDR1 LGHNT, CDR2 FRNRAP. The CDR3 nucleotides read TGTGCTAGTGGTTTGAAGGGAGGTTCACCCCTCCACTTT. Protein product: CASGLKGGSPLHF.

This clonotype showed up many times. This chain connects TRBV5-1 to TRBJ2-3, with D perhaps matching TRBD2 (6 bases). Germline loops: CDR1 SGHRS, CDR2 YFSETQ. The CDR3 is 14 amino acids. Trimming took 0 bases from V and 3 from J, leaving 8 bases between them. DNA of the CDR3: TGCGCCAGCAGCTTGGAGGGGAGGACAGATACGCAGTATTTT. Its protein is CASSLEGRTDTQYF. Combining the CDR3 with reference TRBV5-1 and TRBJ2-3 gives the whole variable domain KAGVTQTPRYLIKTRGQQVTLSCSPISGHRSVSWYQQTPGQGLQFLFEYFSETQRNKGNFPGRFSGRQFSNSRSEMNVSTLELGDSALYLCASSLEGRTDTQYFGPGTRLTVL.

In this sample, this clonotype turned up many times. This chain links TRBV20-1 with TRBJ2-7; D gene uncertain. Trimming took off 5 bases at V and 3 bases at J, with 17 bases between the two ends. The length of the CDR3 is 14 residues. The germline CDR1 and CDR2 sequences are DFQATT and SNEGSKA (reference sequence). The CDR3 reads CSAASIFINYEQYF. CDR3 DNA: TGCAGTGCTGCGTCGATATTTATTAACTACGAGCAGTACTTC.

The table lists this clonotype with many counts. The chain uses TRBV2 and TRBJ1-1; TRBD1 is a possible D gene (6 bases). Trimming left V 6 bases short and J 3 bases short, with 8 bases between. The CDR3 spans 12 residues. CDR1 is SNHLY and CDR2 is FYNNEI in the germline V gene. CDR3 nucleotide sequence: TGTGCCAGCAGGGGGGGCTACACTGAAGCTTTCTTT. Its protein product is CASRGGYTEAFF.

This chain uses TRBV29-1 with TRBJ1-3; a weak D match, TRBD1 (6 bases). Germline values: CDR1 SQVTM, CDR2 ANQGSEA. The CDR3 is 14 amino acids. V gave up 3 bases and J gave up 4 bases, with 13 bases separating them. The DNA for the CDR3 is TGCAGCGTTGACCCGGGGGCGGGAGGAAACACCATATATTTT. Protein sequence: CSVDPGAGGNTIYF.

J is TRBJ2-2 and V is TRBV19, with 7 bases that match TRBD1. J was trimmed by 0 bases and V by 6 bases; bases with no gene match: 7. This CDR3 comprises 16 residues. CDR1 and CDR2 (germline): LNHDA, SQIVND (reference sequence). CDR3 nucleotide sequence: TGTGCCAGTAGATTAGGGACAGCCGCGAACACCGGGGAGCTGTTTTTT. Amino acid sequence: CASRLGTAANTGELFF.

This clonotype was seen many times. V usage is TRBV24-1 and J usage is TRBJ2-3; 10 nucleotides agree with TRBD2. CDR1 is KGHDR and CDR2 is SFDVKD in the germline V gene. The CDR3 spans 16 residues. With 1 base clipped from V and 2 bases from J, the junction kept 2 bases outside the gene matches. This CDR3 reads CATSDFTSGVTDTQYF. The CDR3 DNA reads TGTGCCACCAGTGATTTTACTAGCGGGGTCACAGATACGCAGTATTTT.

On this clonotype: A much more abundant neighbour one base away suggests this may be a read error. The gene calls are TRBV9 and TRBJ2-7; the D gene is possibly TRBD1 (5 bases). CDR3 length: 14 residues. In germline, CDR1 is SGDLS, CDR2 YYNGEE. The CDR3 sequence is CAGSANPTDYEQYF. CDR3 sequence (DNA): TGTGCCGGCAGCGCTAACCCGACAGATTACGAGCAGTACTTC.

In its sample, this clonotype was seen many times. The chain combines TRBV5-8 with TRBJ1-4, with a weak D call TRBD1 (6 bases). The germline V gene encodes CDR1 SGHTS and CDR2 YDEGEE. With 0 bases removed from V and 5 bases from J, the gap between germline ends came to 14 bases. The CDR3 totals 16 residues. The CDR3 DNA reads as TGTGCCAGCAGCTTGGATCTAGGGGGGATCAATGAAAAACTGTTTTTT. Translation gives CASSLDLGGINEKLFF.

This clonotype was recorded a few times. The rearrangement links TRBV10-1 to TRBJ1-1; no definite D call. From germline, CDR1 is WNHNN and CDR2 SYGVQD (reference sequence). With 0 bases removed from V and 7 bases from J, the gap between germline ends came to 9 bases. This CDR3 comprises 13 residues. The CDR3 nucleotides read TGCGCCAGCAGTGAGTCCAGGAGGAGTGAAGCTTTCTTT. Translation gives CASSESRRSEAFF.

This clonotype came up many times. This chain uses TRBV6-4 with TRBJ1-1; D remains ambiguous. This CDR3 spans 13 amino acids. From germline, CDR1 is MRHNA and CDR2 SNTAGT. Trimming shortened V by 5 bases and J by 1 base, and 8 bases separated the two germline ends. The CDR3 DNA sequence: TGTGCCAGCAGTTCAAGAGAGAACACTGAAGCTTTCTTT. Translating it yields CASSSRENTEAFF.

This clonotype was counted many times. This rearrangement joins TRBV4-1 to TRBJ1-5; perhaps TRBD1 as D (6 bases). The CDR3 covers 15 residues. Germline loops: CDR1 MGHRA, CDR2 YSYEKL. V lost 2 bases, J lost 5 bases, and 13 bases lay in between. The CDR3 sequence is CASSQTDRQDQPQHF. The CDR3, as DNA: TGCGCCAGCAGCCAAACGGACAGACAAGATCAGCCCCAGCATTTT.

This clonotype was seen repeatedly, ten times or more. The chain uses TRBV5-6 and TRBJ1-2, with 8 bases identical to TRBD1. Germline V gene sequence: CDR1 SGHDT, CDR2 YYEEEE. The CDR3 covers 13 residues. V dropped 5 bases and J dropped 10; count of bases not matched to a gene: 10. CDR3 sequence: CASSETGEGIYTF. The CDR3 coding sequence is TGTGCCAGCAGTGAGACAGGGGAGGGGATCTACACCTTC.

This clonotype was found a few times. The genes are TRBV20-1 and TRBJ2-1, with D unclear. The germline V gene encodes CDR1 DFQATT and CDR2 SNEGSKA (reference sequence). The V gene lost 1 base and the J gene lost 12 bases, with 13 bases spanning the gap. The CDR3 runs 12 residues. DNA for the CDR3: TGCAGTGCTAGAGCAAACGGAGATGGGCAGTTCTTC. Residues: CSARANGDGQFF.

This clonotype was observed many times. This rearrangement joins TRBV24-1 to TRBJ2-4, with TRBD1 matching 9 bases. The CDR3 is made up of 16 amino acids. Germline V gives CDR1 KGHDR, CDR2 SFDVKD. The ends lost 4 bases at V and 6 bases at J; junction bases unmatched: 9. This chain's CDR3 is CATSEPTGGGGNIQYF. The CDR3 bases are TGTGCCACCAGTGAGCCAACAGGGGGCGGGGGAAACATTCAGTACTTC.